This T cell receptor beta chain was recorded in a study of cytotoxic CD8 clonotypes in ibrutinib-treated CLL. Study-wide results and limits: Sustained-remission and progressing patients' sampling times differed.

Regarding this clone: Its antigen is undetermined.

The CDR3 loop spans 14 amino acids. CDR1 and CDR2 (germline): SGHNT, YENEEA. Trimming left V 4 bases short and J 7 bases short, with 13 bases between. Here immunoSEQ multiplex PCR was the method, and the copy in TCRdb shows in-frame clones only, minus some. The sample holds approximately 70,000 clones, roughly nine tenths seen once. This clonotype originated in a human donor with chronic lymphocytic leukemia. The V and J genes are TRBV11-3 and TRBJ2-2; no reliable D call. The specimen was PBMCs, collected after 12 months of ibrutinib treatment. The CDR3 protein is CASSSPVPDGELFF. In DNA, the CDR3 is TGTGCCAGCAGCTCCCCCGTCCCGGACGGGGAGCTGTTTTTT.